These 21 T cell receptor beta chains came from one sample sequenced in a study of early T cells in non-severe SARS-CoV-2 infection. Each CDR3 protein is one row after TCRdb ran MiXCR on the 5' RACE reads. The table lists 80,000 to 100,000 distinct CDR3 sequences, 11% of them singletons. This material consisted of whole blood, taken at baseline. The source is an adult who was a healthcare worker with PCR-confirmed SARS-CoV-2 infection or an uninfected control (not recorded which).

In this sample, this clonotype turned up a few times. The chain joins TRBV12-3 or TRBV12-4 to TRBJ2-7; D is possibly TRBD1 (5 bases). V was trimmed by 8 bases and J by 6 bases, leaving 14 bases between them. This CDR3 comprises 12 residues. CDR3 in amino acids: CASGTGPREQYF. CDR3 DNA: TGTGCCAGCGGCACAGGCCCCCGCGAGCAGTACTTC.

In its sample, this clonotype was seen a few times. This rearrangement joins TRBV7-9 to TRBJ2-7; D is ambiguous. The CDR3 is 14 residues long. The germline V gene has CDR1 SEHNR and CDR2 FQNEAQ (reference sequence). Trimming pared 4 bases from V and 3 bases from J, leaving 13 bases between. The CDR3 is CASSSDGRIYEQYF. CDR3 nucleotides: TGTGCCAGCAGCTCCGACGGAAGAATCTACGAGCAGTACTTC.

This clonotype was observed a few times. J is TRBJ2-3 and V is TRBV27; the D call may be TRBD1 or TRBD2 (5 bases each). V was shortened by 7 bases and J by 1 base, with 18 bases between the two germline ends. The CDR3 consists of 16 residues. Germline V gene data show CDR1 as MNHEY and CDR2 as SMNVEV (reference sequence). The CDR3 spells CASTWTYGARTDTQYF. CDR3 in DNA: TGTGCCAGCACCTGGACGTACGGGGCTCGCACAGATACGCAGTATTTT.

This chain links TRBV29-1 with TRBJ1-4; no firm D call. CDR1 is SQVTM and CDR2 is ANQGSEA in the germline V gene. Trimming cost V 4 bases and J 8 bases, with 11 bases left between them. The CDR3 has 12 residues. The CDR3 coding sequence is TGCAGCGTTGGGAGGGATATGGAAAAACTGTTTTTT. Translation gives CSVGRDMEKLFF. Drawing the rest from reference TRBV29-1 and TRBJ1-4, the complete variable domain is SAVISQKPSRDICQRGTSLTIQCQVDSQVTMMFWYRQQPGQSLTLIATANQGSEATYESGFVIDKFPISRPNLTFSTLTVSNMSPEDSSIYLCSVGRDMEKLFFGSGTQLSVL.

Only a few counts were recorded for this clonotype. The CDR3 here is CASSLSGGIHEQYF. In DNA form, the CDR3 reads TGTGCCAGCAGCTTATCTGGAGGAATCCACGAGCAGTACTTC. The gene calls are TRBV11-2 and TRBJ2-7, with D possibly matching TRBD2 (5 bases). Germline CDR1 is SGHAT and CDR2 is FQNNGV. The CDR3 contains 14 residues. V was pared by 2 bases and J by 5 bases, with 13 bases between.

This clonotype was seen once. The V call is TRBV10-1, the J call TRBJ1-3; D gene unclear. The V end was cut by 4 bases, the J end by 0 bases, with 7 bases between. The V gene's germline CDR1 is WNHNN and CDR2 SYGVQD (reference sequence). The CDR3 loop spans 14 amino acids. The CDR3 sequence: CASSGGSSGNTIYF. DNA of the CDR3: TGCGCCAGCAGTGGCGGGAGCTCTGGAAACACCATATATTTT.

V and J are TRBV9 and TRBJ2-5, with TRBD2 matching over 7 bases. CDR3 length: 16 residues. Germline loops: CDR1 SGDLS, CDR2 YYNGEE. V lost 0 bases to trimming and J lost 1 base; unmatched junction nucleotides: 6. In nucleotides, the CDR3 is TGTGCCAGCAGCGTAGTCCCCGCTAGCGGCCAAGAGACCCAGTACTTC. Translated: CASSVVPASGQETQYF.

This clonotype has more than one count but fewer than ten. The V gene is TRBV28, the J gene TRBJ2-7; D remains ambiguous. V was pared by 2 bases and J by 4 bases, with 12 bases between. Germline lookup yields CDR1 MDHEN and CDR2 SYDVKM. The CDR3 runs to 14 residues. DNA of the CDR3: TGTGCCAGCAGTTTAAACGTGGTACGGTACGAGCAGTACTTC. Translating it yields CASSLNVVRYEQYF.

This clonotype was seen at least ten times. The gene calls are TRBV3-1 and TRBJ2-3; 9 bases are a match to TRBD2. Germline V gene lookup returns CDR1 LGHDT and CDR2 YNNKEL (reference sequence). Trimming cost V 4 bases and J 1 base; bases outside gene matches: 6. The CDR3 has 16 amino acids. In DNA, the CDR3 is TGTGCCAGCAGCCTCGCCTCTAGCGGGGGCACAGATACGCAGTATTTT. Protein sequence: CASSLASSGGTDTQYF.

This clonotype was recorded at least ten times. The CDR3 region is CASSLAVLGGEQFF. Written as DNA, the CDR3 is TGTGCCAGCAGCTTGGCCGTCCTAGGGGGTGAGCAGTTCTTC. The rearrangement links TRBV5-5 to TRBJ2-1, with TRBD1 as a possible D gene (6 bases). Trimming took off 0 bases at V and 9 bases at J, with 13 bases between the two ends. This CDR3 has 14 residues. Germline V gene sequence: CDR1 SGHKS, CDR2 YYEKEE (reference sequence).

Worth noting for this clonotype: A single base separates this from a much larger clone, so it may be a read error. The chain joins TRBV20-1 to TRBJ2-1, with TRBD2 matching over 7 bases. This CDR3 is 14 amino acids long. The ends lost 3 bases at V and 5 bases at J; junction bases unmatched: 7. CDR1 is DFQATT and CDR2 is SNEGSKA in the germline V gene (reference sequence). CDR3 in DNA: TGCAGTGCTAGTTCAGCGGGGCTGCACAATGAGCAGTTCTTC. Its protein is CSASSAGLHNEQFF.

This clonotype came up a few times. The chain combines TRBV27 with TRBJ1-5; D not certain. Germline V CDR1 and CDR2: MNHEY, SMNVEV (reference sequence). CDR3 length: 14 amino acids. V lost 3 bases, J lost 3 bases, and 9 bases lay in between. The CDR3 loop is CASSFAGVNQPQHF. CDR3 DNA sequence: TGTGCCAGCAGTTTTGCCGGAGTCAATCAGCCCCAGCATTTT.

This clonotype has ten or more counts. This chain links TRBV7-9 with TRBJ2-6; D is tentatively TRBD1 or TRBD2 (6 bases each). From germline, CDR1 is SEHNR and CDR2 FQNEAQ (reference sequence). V lost 1 base and J lost 2, with 24 bases in between. The CDR3 runs 21 residues. CDR3 in amino acids: CASSLGSRGLRTLPGANVLTF. In DNA form, the CDR3 reads TGTGCCAGCAGCTTAGGGTCCCGGGGGCTTAGGACCCTACCTGGGGCCAACGTCCTGACTTTC.

This clonotype has a single count. The chain couples TRBV5-1 to TRBJ2-1; 11 bases are shared with TRBD1. Germline V CDR1 and CDR2: SGHRS, YFSETQ. The V segment lost 0 bases and the J segment 8 bases; nucleotides outside the gene matches: 4. The CDR3 has 15 amino acids. CDR3 bases: TGCGCCAGCAGCTTGGAGGGACAGGGGGTCGATGAGCAGTTCTTC. Translating it yields CASSLEGQGVDEQFF.

In this sample, this clonotype turned up a few times. The chain employs TRBV30 and TRBJ1-1; TRBD1 agrees at 7 bases. V was clipped by 4 bases and J by 0 bases; unmatched bases: 5. The CDR3 loop spans 14 amino acids. Germline values: CDR1 GTSNPN, CDR2 SVGIG (reference sequence). The CDR3 loop reads CAWTGDSMNTEAFF. The CDR3 DNA follows: TGTGCCTGGACAGGGGACAGCATGAACACTGAAGCTTTCTTT. The complete variable domain, with remaining parts taken from reference TRBV30 and TRBJ1-1, reads SQTIHQWPATLVQPVGSPLSLECTVEGTSNPNLYWYRQAAGRGLQLLFYSVGIGQISSEVPQNLSASRPQDRQFILSSKKLLLSDSGFYLCAWTGDSMNTEAFFGQGTRLTVV.

A few counts support this clonotype. This sequence joins TRBV18 and TRBJ2-3; TRBD2 agrees at 12 bases. The CDR3 consists of 18 residues. Germline V lookup: CDR1 KGHSH, CDR2 LQKENI. V lost 4 bases to trimming and J lost 5 bases; unmatched junction nucleotides: 13. In DNA form, the CDR3 reads TGTGCCAGCTCACACTCCGAGACTAGCGGGAGAGGTGAAGATACGCAGTATTTT. Translated: CASSHSETSGRGEDTQYF.

This clonotype was seen ten or more times. This rearrangement joins TRBV5-1 to TRBJ2-7, with 8 bases identical to TRBD1. This CDR3 spans 16 amino acids. CDR1 and CDR2 from the germline V gene are SGHRS and YFSETQ. The V segment lost 4 bases and the J segment 6 bases; nucleotides outside the gene matches: 15. In DNA, the CDR3 is TGCGCCAGCAGCCCTGAATTGGGACAGGCGGCGGGCGAGCAGTACTTC. Amino acids: CASSPELGQAAGEQYF.

The chain joins TRBV3-1 to TRBJ2-5; 8 bases fit TRBD2. The CDR3 is made up of 14 amino acids. The junction had 5 bases not matched to a gene; V was cut back by 4 bases and J by 4 bases. Germline values: CDR1 LGHDT, CDR2 YNNKEL (reference sequence). The CDR3 DNA sequence: TGTGCCAGCAGCCGGATGACTAGCGCAGAGACCCAGTACTTC. Residues: CASSRMTSAETQYF.

This clonotype has ten or more counts. The chain has TRBV7-2 and TRBJ2-5; 8 positions agree with TRBD1. Per germline, CDR1 SGHTA and CDR2 FQGNSA. The CDR3 length is 15 residues. Germline trimming cut 0 bases from V and 2 bases from J; bases unmatched to any gene: 2. The CDR3 DNA sequence: TGTGCCAGCAGCTTAGCGGGGACAGGACAAGAGACCCAGTACTTC. Translating gives CASSLAGTGQETQYF. The full variable domain, its missing parts supplied by reference TRBV7-2 and TRBJ2-5, is GAGVSQSPSNKVTEKGKDVELRCDPISGHTALYWYRQSLGQGLEFLIYFQGNSAPDKSGLPSDRFSAERTGGSVSTLTIQRTQQEDSAVYLCASSLAGTGQETQYFGPGTRLLVL.

This clonotype was counted many times. The chain carries TRBV7-2 and TRBJ2-1; D is uncertain. CDR1 and CDR2 (germline): SGHTA, FQGNSA. The V end lost 4 bases, the J end lost 1 base, and 8 bases lay between the germline ends. The CDR3 totals 14 residues. The CDR3 region has the DNA TGTGCCAGCAGCTCCCCTGGGTCCTACAATGAGCAGTTCTTC. Residues: CASSSPGSYNEQFF.

V is TRBV29-1 and J is TRBJ1-1; D not certain. With 5 bases removed from V and 0 bases from J, the gap between germline ends came to 10 bases. The CDR3 covers 13 residues. Per the germline V gene, CDR1 is SQVTM and CDR2 is ANQGSEA. CDR3 region: CSVPPGLNTEAFF. The CDR3 DNA is TGCAGCGTTCCCCCGGGGTTGAACACTGAAGCTTTCTTT. The full variable domain, its missing parts supplied by reference TRBV29-1 and TRBJ1-1, is SAVISQKPSRDICQRGTSLTIQCQVDSQVTMMFWYRQQPGQSLTLIATANQGSEATYESGFVIDKFPISRPNLTFSTLTVSNMSPEDSSIYLCSVPPGLNTEAFFGQGTRLTVV.